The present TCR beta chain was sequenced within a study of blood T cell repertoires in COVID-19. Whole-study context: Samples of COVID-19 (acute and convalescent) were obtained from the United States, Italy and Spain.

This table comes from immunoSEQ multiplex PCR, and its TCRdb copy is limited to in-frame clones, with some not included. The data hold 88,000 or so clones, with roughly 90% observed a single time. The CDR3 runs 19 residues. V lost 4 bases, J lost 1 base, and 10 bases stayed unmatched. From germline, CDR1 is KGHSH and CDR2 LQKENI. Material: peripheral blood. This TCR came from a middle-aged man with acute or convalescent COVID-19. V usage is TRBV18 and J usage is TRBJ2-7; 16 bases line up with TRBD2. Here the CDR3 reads CASSQAGLAGGRFSYEQYV. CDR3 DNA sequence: TGTGCCAGCTCACAAGCGGGACTAGCGGGGGGGCGATTTTCCTACGAGCAGTACGTC.